This TCR beta chain is from a study of cytomegalovirus exposure and HLA in healthy donors. Study-wide results and limits: Most likely, a cluster of highly shared sequence variants arose as a sequencing artifact. Association of a missense DCLRE1C variant with TCR beta V- and J-gene trimming was reported in a later analysis.

Primers included in the PCR were 60 Vbeta and 13 Jbeta primers. This table comes from immunoSEQ multiplex PCR, and its TCRdb copy is limited to in-frame clones, with some not included. Of some 65,000 clones listed, about 70% are singletons. With respect to this clone: Antigen specificity is unknown.

This TCR was recovered from a woman in her thirties in good health and CMV-seronegative. Material for sequencing was PBMCs.

CDR3 sequence reads: CASSLVDSAFF. The DNA for the CDR3 is TGTGCCAGCAGCTTAGTAGATTCGGCTTTCTTT. The chain couples TRBV11-3 to TRBJ1-1; no clear D gene. The CDR3 contains 11 residues. V lost 1 base to trimming and J lost 11 bases, with 8 bases between them. Per germline, CDR1 SGHNT and CDR2 YENEEA.